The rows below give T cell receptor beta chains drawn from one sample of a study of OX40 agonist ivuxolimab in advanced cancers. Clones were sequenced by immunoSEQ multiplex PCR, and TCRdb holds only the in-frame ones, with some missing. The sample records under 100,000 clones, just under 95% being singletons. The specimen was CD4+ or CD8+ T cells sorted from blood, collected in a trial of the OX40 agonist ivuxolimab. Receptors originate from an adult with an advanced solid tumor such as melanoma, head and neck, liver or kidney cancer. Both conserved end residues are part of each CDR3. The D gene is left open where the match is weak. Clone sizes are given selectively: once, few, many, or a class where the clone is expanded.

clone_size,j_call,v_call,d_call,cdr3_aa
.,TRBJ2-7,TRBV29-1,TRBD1,CSVEGIQGAYEQYF
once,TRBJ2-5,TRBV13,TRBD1,CASSSGTGPETQYF
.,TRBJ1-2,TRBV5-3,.,CARNNYRNYGYTF
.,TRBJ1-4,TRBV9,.,CASSVEVAGVREKLFF
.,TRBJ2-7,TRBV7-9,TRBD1,CASSSGQGGSNPYEQYF
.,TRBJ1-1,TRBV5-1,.,CASTNGLGLPTEAFF
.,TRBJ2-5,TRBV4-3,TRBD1,CASSSTGGASETQYF
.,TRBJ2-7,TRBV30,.,CAWNPTLPTDEQYF
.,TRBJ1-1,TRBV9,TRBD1,CASSALQGRDTEAFF
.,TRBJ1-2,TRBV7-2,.,CASSLGTPNYGYTF
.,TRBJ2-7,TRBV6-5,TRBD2,CASTILGRTDEQYF
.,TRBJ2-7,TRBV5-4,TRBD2,CASSLRGGGYEQYF
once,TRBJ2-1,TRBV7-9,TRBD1,CASSIGTGSYNEQFF
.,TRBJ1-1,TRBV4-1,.,CASSQEGPPLLNTEAFF
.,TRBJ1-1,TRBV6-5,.,CASSPRQFPNTEAFF
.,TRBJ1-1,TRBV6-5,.,CASRNYINTEAFF
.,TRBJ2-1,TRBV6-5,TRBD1,CASSYSTGESYNEQFF
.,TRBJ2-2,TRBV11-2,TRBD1,CASSLEVPTGANTGELFF
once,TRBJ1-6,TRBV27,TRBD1,CASSPGQVHSPLHF
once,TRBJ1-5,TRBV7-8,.,CASSWGNQPQHF
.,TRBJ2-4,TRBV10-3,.,CAISVGTYGAKNIQYF
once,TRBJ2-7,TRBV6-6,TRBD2,CASSTGLAGSHEQYF
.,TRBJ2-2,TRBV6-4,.,CASSDNTGELFF
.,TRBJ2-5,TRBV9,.,CASSGTRGETQYF